The TCR beta chain described here comes from a study of tumor-infiltrating lymphocytes in primary liver carcinoma. On the study more broadly: Patients of both sexes were 30 to 69 years old.

From unsorted bulk tissue weighing roughly 17-31 mg, DNA and RNA were co-extracted. The study sampled five separate regions from each tumor. CDR3 length: 15 amino acids. Germline V gives CDR1 SGHAT, CDR2 FQNNGV. This clonotype was seen a single time. An end of the junction does not agree with germline; a read error may underlie this. Production of TCR beta cDNA used roughly 0.55 ug total RNA together with a constant-region primer. Three rounds of nested multiplex PCR with slightly modified ARM-PCR produced TCR beta libraries. PCR rounds one and two used TRBV1-TRBV30 forward primers with a C-beta reverse primer for 10 cycles each. TCRdb re-called the multiplex PCR reads with MiXCR, one entry per CDR3 protein. The profile shows tens of thousands of distinct CDR3 sequences, 65% to 80% of them singletons.

The sequenced material came from liver tumor tissue from sampling region 1. Specified subset: tumor region T1, superior pole. The V call is TRBV11-2, the J call TRBJ2-2; D unresolved. This sequence originates from a middle-aged man with primary liver carcinoma and hepatitis B virus infection. Here the CDR3 reads CAGSLWPENTGELFF. The DNA for the CDR3 is TGTGCCGGCAGCTTATGGCCGGAGAACACCGGGGAGCTGTTTTTT.